These T cell receptor beta chains were read from a single sample in a study of cytomegalovirus exposure and HLA in healthy donors. The table came from immunoSEQ multiplex PCR; TCRdb's copy has only in-frame clones and leaves some out. In the table there are 90,000 to 150,000 clones, about 72% of which are singletons. The sequencing input was PBMCs. These receptors all come from a man aged 50 to 60 in good health and CMV-seropositive. CDR3s include the opening cysteine and the closing phenylalanine or tryptophan. D genes are given only for firm matches. Clone size is given for some rows only: seen once, a few or many times, or a class if the clone is expanded.

CDR3 DNA,CDR3 protein,J gene,V gene,CDR3 length,clone size,D gene
TGTGCCAGCAAACGACAGGGGGGTAACTATGGCTACACCTTC,CASKRQGGNYGYTF,TRBJ1-2,TRBV27,14,-,TRBD1
TGTGCCAGCAGCCTAGGACTAGTTGGCCACGAGCAGTACTTC,CASSLGLVGHEQYF,TRBJ2-7,TRBV7-9,14,-,TRBD2
TGCGCCAGCAGCCAAGCCGGCGGACAGGCGATCACCGGGGAGCTGTTTTTT,CASSQAGGQAITGELFF,TRBJ2-2,TRBV4-3,17,few,TRBD1
TGTGCCAGCACCAGCCTCACGGCGGGGGGAGGCTACACCTTC,CASTSLTAGGGYTF,TRBJ1-2,TRBV18,14,-,-
TGTGCCAGTAGTATCGGAGACAGGGCTTTGGAAAAACTGTTTTTT,CASSIGDRALEKLFF,TRBJ1-4,TRBV19,15,once,TRBD1
TGTGCCAGCAGCTTCGGAGGCGGGTACGAGCAGTACTTC,CASSFGGGYEQYF,TRBJ2-7,TRBV7-6,13,-,-
TGTGCCAGCAGCCTCCCGGGACAGGGGGCAAACACTGAAGCTTTCTTT,CASSLPGQGANTEAFF,TRBJ1-1,TRBV7-9,16,-,TRBD1
TGTGCCAGCAGCTCGGGGGTTCGGAGGGGACGAGAGACCCAGTACTTC,CASSSGVRRGRETQYF,TRBJ2-5,TRBV7-7,16,-,-
TGTGCCAGCAGCGGACAGGGGGCAGGGTCACCCCTCCACTTT,CASSGQGAGSPLHF,TRBJ1-6,TRBV7-8,14,-,TRBD1
TGTGCCAGCAGCTCAACAGGGTCCTCCTACGAGCAGTACTTC,CASSSTGSSYEQYF,TRBJ2-7,TRBV5-6,14,-,-
TGTGCCAGTAGTATCAACTACAATGAGCAGTTCTTC,CASSINYNEQFF,TRBJ2-1,TRBV19,12,-,-
TGTGCCAGCACCTGGGGACAGGGGGGTTCACCCCTCCACTTT,CASTWGQGGSPLHF,TRBJ1-6,TRBV2,14,-,TRBD1
TGTGCCAGCTCACCACAAGCGGGAGGGGGCACAGATACGCAGTATTTT,CASSPQAGGGTDTQYF,TRBJ2-3,TRBV18,16,once,TRBD2
TGTGCCTGGAGTCCAGGGTTGAACACTGAAGCTTTCTTT,CAWSPGLNTEAFF,TRBJ1-1,TRBV30,13,-,-
TGTGCCAGCAGTGCGGTGACAGATACGCAGTATTTT,CASSAVTDTQYF,TRBJ2-3,TRBV6-1,12,-,-
TGTGCCAGCAGGACCCCCGCGGTCAATGAGCAGTTCTTC,CASRTPAVNEQFF,TRBJ2-1,TRBV6-1,13,-,-
TGTGCCAGCAGCTCCCCCTTCTCCTACGAGCAGTACTTC,CASSSPFSYEQYF,TRBJ2-7,TRBV6-6,13,-,-
TGTGCCAGCAGTGGGGGGGTTATCGAGAATTCACCCCTCCACTTT,CASSGGVIENSPLHF,TRBJ1-6,TRBV6-1,15,once,-
TGTGCCAGTAGCCTAACAGGGGTTTCGTACGAGCAGTACTTC,CASSLTGVSYEQYF,TRBJ2-7,TRBV19,14,-,TRBD1
TGTGCCAGCGCCTCCGGGAGCGACACCGGGGAGCTGTTTTTT,CASASGSDTGELFF,TRBJ2-2,TRBV18,14,-,-
TGTGCCAGCAGTCCCACGGGGGGCCACGAGCAGTACTTC,CASSPTGGHEQYF,TRBJ2-7,TRBV7-9,13,-,-
TGTGCCAGCAGTTACTCGAACGGGTACACAGATACGCAGTATTTT,CASSYSNGYTDTQYF,TRBJ2-3,TRBV6-5,15,few,-
TGTGCCAGTAGTTCGACCGGGGGGGCCGGCTACAATGAGCAGTTCTTC,CASSSTGGAGYNEQFF,TRBJ2-1,TRBV19,16,-,TRBD2
TGTGCCAGCAGGAAAGCGGGGATAGAAGGCGAGCAGTACTTC,CASRKAGIEGEQYF,TRBJ2-7,TRBV28,14,-,TRBD2
TGTGCCAGCATCTACGGGGGGAGGAGCTATGGCTACACCTTC,CASIYGGRSYGYTF,TRBJ1-2,TRBV7-2,14,-,-
TGTGCCTTTACACACCGGGACAGGGAGAATTCACCCCTCCACTTT,CAFTHRDRENSPLHF,TRBJ1-6,TRBV19,15,-,TRBD1
TGTGCCAGTAGTACAGACACCCGCGACACAGATACGCAGTATTTT,CASSTDTRDTDTQYF,TRBJ2-3,TRBV19,15,-,-
TGTGCCTGGAAAGTGACAGGGGCCATTGGGGAGCTGTTTTTT,CAWKVTGAIGELFF,TRBJ2-2,TRBV30,14,few,TRBD1
TGCAGCGTGGATGGCCCCTCAGGCTATGGCTACACCTTC,CSVDGPSGYGYTF,TRBJ1-2,TRBV29-1,13,few,-
TGTGCCAGCAGCCTCTCCGCCTACAATGAGCAGTTCTTC,CASSLSAYNEQFF,TRBJ2-1,TRBV4-2,13,-,-
TGTGCCACAGGCGTGGAGGGCTCCTACGAGCAGTACTTC,CATGVEGSYEQYF,TRBJ2-7,TRBV10-3,13,-,-
TGTGCCAGCTCACCACCGGACAGGGCTCCCTACGAGCAGTACTTC,CASSPPDRAPYEQYF,TRBJ2-7,TRBV18,15,-,TRBD1
TGTGCCAGCAGCTCGGGACAGGGACAGACCGGGGAGCTGTTTTTT,CASSSGQGQTGELFF,TRBJ2-2,TRBV5-4,15,-,TRBD1
TGCGCCAGCACCATAACAGGGGGTACATACGAGCAGTACTTC,CASTITGGTYEQYF,TRBJ2-7,TRBV5-1,14,-,TRBD1
TGTGCCTGGACTAGACAGTTCGGCTACGAGCAGTACTTC,CAWTRQFGYEQYF,TRBJ2-7,TRBV30,13,-,-
TGTGCCAGCAGCCGGGATAGCGGGGCCAACGTCCTGACTTTC,CASSRDSGANVLTF,TRBJ2-6,TRBV7-2,14,few,-
TGCGCCAGCAGCTTGACGGGACAGGGGGCTGAGACCCAGTACTTC,CASSLTGQGAETQYF,TRBJ2-5,TRBV5-1,15,-,TRBD1
TGTGCCAGCAGTGAAGGGGGGGGATACGAGCAGTACTTC,CASSEGGGYEQYF,TRBJ2-7,TRBV25-1,13,-,TRBD2
TGTGCCAGCAGCCAACAGGGGGCTGGAAACACCATATATTTT,CASSQQGAGNTIYF,TRBJ1-3,TRBV2,14,-,TRBD1
TGTGCCAGCAGTGCGGGACTAGCGGTGGAGACCCAGTACTTC,CASSAGLAVETQYF,TRBJ2-5,TRBV6-1,14,-,TRBD2
TGTGCCACCAACGGACCCCGACAGGCGGTCAATGAGCAGTTCTTC,CATNGPRQAVNEQFF,TRBJ2-1,TRBV6-1,15,-,-
TGTGCCAGCAGCCCTTACGGGGACACCCCCCGGGTTGGTCAAGGCTACACCTTC,CASSPYGDTPRVGQGYTF,TRBJ1-2,TRBV5-6,18,-,-
TGCGCCAGCAGCTGGGGCGGGGGGGGCTCCAGCTCCTATAATTCACCCCTCCACTTT,CASSWGGGGSSSYNSPLHF,TRBJ1-6,TRBV5-1,19,-,-
TGTGCCAGCAGCTTGTTTTCGAGCCCATTCGTGTTTTTT,CASSLFSSPFVFF,TRBJ1-4,TRBV5-6,13,-,-
TGTGCCAGTAGTATGAAAGCGGGAGGGTACAATGAGCAGTTCTTC,CASSMKAGGYNEQFF,TRBJ2-1,TRBV19,15,-,TRBD2
TGCGCCAGCAGCTTCCAAGGGGGCGCGAACGAGCAGTACTTC,CASSFQGGANEQYF,TRBJ2-7,TRBV5-1,14,-,TRBD1